These 5 T cell receptor beta chains share one sample of origin, sequenced in a study of cytomegalovirus exposure and HLA in healthy donors. PCR used 60 Vbeta primers and 13 Jbeta primers. Sequenced by immunoSEQ multiplex PCR; TCRdb stores in-frame clones only, minus some. This table has 160,000 or so clones, less than 80% appearing once. Sequenced sample: PBMCs. The receptors were sampled from a man in his forties in good health and CMV-seronegative.

This clone came up once. J is TRBJ1-6 and V is TRBV30; no definite D call. CDR1 and CDR2 from the germline V gene are GTSNPN and SVGIG (reference sequence). Trimming removed 0 bases at V and 8 bases at J, with 8 bases between. The CDR3 runs to 13 residues. The CDR3 sequence is CAWSVWADSPLHF. The DNA of the CDR3 is TGTGCCTGGAGTGTATGGGCCGATTCACCCCTCCACTTT.

The gene calls are TRBV29-1 and TRBJ2-2, with D possibly being TRBD1 (6 bases). The V end was cut by 6 bases, the J end by 0 bases, with 14 bases between. This CDR3 comprises 15 residues. Germline V lookup: CDR1 SQVTM, CDR2 ANQGSEA. CDR3 amino acids: CSVEFRGANTGELFF. The CDR3 nucleotides are TGCAGCGTAGAGTTCAGGGGCGCGAACACCGGGGAGCTGTTTTTT.

This clone occurred a few times. Here the CDR3 reads CASSTSGTGELFF. The CDR3 DNA sequence: TGTGCCAGCAGTACCTCCGGGACCGGGGAGCTGTTTTTT. The J gene is TRBJ2-2, the V gene TRBV27; D not certain. CDR3 length: 13 amino acids. Trimming shortened V by 5 bases and J by 5 bases, and 9 bases separated the two germline ends. Per germline, CDR1 MNHEY and CDR2 SMNVEV (reference sequence).

This chain uses TRBV4-3 with TRBJ1-6; no definite D call. The CDR3 is 13 residues long. The V gene's germline CDR1 is LGHNA and CDR2 YSLEER. Between the trimmed V and J ends, which lost 0 bases and 8 bases, there was a span of 5 bases. The CDR3 bases are TGCGCCAGCAGCCAAGAACCGGATTCACCCCTCCACTTT. Translating it yields CASSQEPDSPLHF.

This sequence joins TRBV5-1 and TRBJ2-3; 11 bases are a match to TRBD2. The CDR3 is 14 residues long. V was pared by 4 bases and J by 4 bases, with 2 bases of the junction left unmatched. Germline lookup yields CDR1 SGHRS and CDR2 YFSETQ. Written as DNA, the CDR3 is TGCGCCAGCAGCCTAGCGGGAGGATCAGATACGCAGTATTTT. As protein: CASSLAGGSDTQYF.